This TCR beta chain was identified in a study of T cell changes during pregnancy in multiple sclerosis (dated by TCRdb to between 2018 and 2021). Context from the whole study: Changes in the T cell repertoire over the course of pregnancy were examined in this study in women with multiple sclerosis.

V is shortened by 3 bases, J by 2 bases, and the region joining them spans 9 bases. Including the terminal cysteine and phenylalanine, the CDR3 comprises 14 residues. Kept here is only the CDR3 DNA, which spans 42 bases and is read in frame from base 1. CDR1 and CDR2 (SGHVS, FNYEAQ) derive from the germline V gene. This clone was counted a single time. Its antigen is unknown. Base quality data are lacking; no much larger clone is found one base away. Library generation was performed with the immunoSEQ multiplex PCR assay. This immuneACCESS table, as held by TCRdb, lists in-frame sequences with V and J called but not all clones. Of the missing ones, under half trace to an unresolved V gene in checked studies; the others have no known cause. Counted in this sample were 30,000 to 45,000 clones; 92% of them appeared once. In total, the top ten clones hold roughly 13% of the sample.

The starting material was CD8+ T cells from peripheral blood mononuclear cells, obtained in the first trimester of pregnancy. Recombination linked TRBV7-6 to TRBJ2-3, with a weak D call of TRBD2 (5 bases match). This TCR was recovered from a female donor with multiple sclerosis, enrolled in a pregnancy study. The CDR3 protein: CASSLGSLTDTQYF. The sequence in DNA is TGTGCCAGCAGCTTGGGGAGCCTCACAGATACGCAGTATTTT.